This TCR beta chain came from a study of early T cells in non-severe SARS-CoV-2 infection. General study points: There was a bias toward anti-spike CD8 responses in VDJdb matching, which missed private and CD4 specificities.

Germline assignment: CDR1 SQVTM and CDR2 ANQGSEA. V gave up 5 bases and J gave up 7 bases, with 2 bases separating them. CDR3 length equals 8 residues. This clonotype was seen more than once but under ten times. Its cognate antigen is unknown. TCRdb reprocessed the 5' RACE reads with MiXCR, giving one entry per CDR3 protein. The sample lists about 55,000 distinct CDR3 sequences; approximately 13% were seen once. Sequenced sample: whole blood. V is TRBV29-1 and J is TRBJ1-2; D is unclear. This receptor was obtained from an adult who was a healthcare worker with PCR-confirmed SARS-CoV-2 infection or an uninfected control (not recorded which). DNA of the CDR3: TGCAGCGTTAGTGGCTACACCTTC. It yields the protein CSVSGYTF.